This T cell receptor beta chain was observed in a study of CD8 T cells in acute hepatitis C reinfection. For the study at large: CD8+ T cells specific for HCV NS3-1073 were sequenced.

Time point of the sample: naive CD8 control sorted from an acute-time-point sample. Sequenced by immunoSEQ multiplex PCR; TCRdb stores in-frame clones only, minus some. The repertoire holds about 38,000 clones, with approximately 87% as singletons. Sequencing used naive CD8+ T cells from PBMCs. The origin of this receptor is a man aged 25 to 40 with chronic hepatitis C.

CDR3 loop: CASSIAPGTNEQFF. CDR3 in DNA: TGTGCCAGTAGTATAGCACCAGGGACCAATGAGCAGTTCTTC. The rearrangement links TRBV19 to TRBJ2-1, with D possibly being TRBD1 or TRBD2 (5 bases each). This CDR3 has 14 residues. V gave up 1 base and J gave up 6 bases, with 10 bases separating them. Per the germline V gene, CDR1 is LNHDA and CDR2 is SQIVND (reference sequence).